Sequencing of this T cell receptor (beta chain) was carried out in a study of lymphopenia after photon versus proton radiotherapy. TCRdb's table, derived via immunoSEQ multiplex PCR, lists solely in-frame clones and lacks some. The data contain roughly 22,000 clones, about 82% of them singletons. Germline V gene data show CDR1 as SGHVS and CDR2 as FNYEAQ. The CDR3 extends over 15 amino acids. Deletions cut 3 bases from V and 8 bases from J, with 16 bases between. This material consisted of peripheral blood, taken from a patient treated with proton-based radiotherapy. This chain connects TRBV7-6 to TRBJ1-4; D call uncertain. The source of this sequence is a woman in her sixties or seventies with pancreatic cancer. In DNA, the CDR3 is TGTGCCAGCAGCTTGGGAAGTGGTTTAGGAGAAAAACTGTTTTTT. Its protein is CASSLGSGLGEKLFF. Drawing the rest from reference TRBV7-6 and TRBJ1-4, the complete variable domain is GAGVSQSPRYKVTKRGQDVALRCDPISGHVSLYWYRQALGQGPEFLTYFNYEAQQDKSGLPNDRFSAERPEGSISTLTIQRTEQRDSAMYRCASSLGSGLGEKLFFGSGTQLSVL.